The rows below give T cell receptor beta chains drawn from one sample of a study of cytomegalovirus exposure and HLA in healthy donors. Libraries were prepared by immunoSEQ multiplex PCR; TCRdb keeps only in-frame clonotypes and omits some of them. The data show some 350,000 clones, around 90% seen once. The sample consisted of PBMCs. The receptors stem from a woman aged 25 to 39 in good health and CMV-seropositive. The CDR3 runs from the conserved cysteine through the conserved F or W. D genes are given only for firm matches. Some rows have no size entry. The others give once, few or many, or a class for an expanded clone.

D: TRBD2; V: TRBV19; size: NA; J: TRBJ2-4; CDR3: CASSIGLAGGENIQYF; DNA: TGTGCCAGTAGTATTGGACTAGCGGGGGGGGAAAACATTCAGTACTTC
D: NA; V: TRBV9; size: NA; J: TRBJ2-7; CDR3: CASSVGGVDEQYF; DNA: TGTGCCAGCAGCGTAGGAGGAGTCGACGAGCAGTACTTC
D: NA; V: TRBV29-1; size: NA; J: TRBJ1-4; CDR3: CSVEFPGWKEEKLFF; DNA: TGCAGCGTTGAATTTCCGGGGTGGAAGGAAGAAAAACTGTTTTTT
D: NA; V: TRBV6-5; size: NA; J: TRBJ1-3; CDR3: CASWDGDTIYF; DNA: TGTGCCAGCTGGGACGGAGACACCATATATTTT
D: NA; V: TRBV6-4; size: NA; J: TRBJ1-2; CDR3: CASSDDRRVYGYTF; DNA: TGTGCCAGCAGTGATGACAGGCGGGTGTATGGCTACACCTTC
D: TRBD1; V: TRBV7-6; size: NA; J: TRBJ2-3; CDR3: CASSTNRGPNTQYF; DNA: TGTGCCAGCAGCACCAACAGGGGGCCAAATACGCAGTATTTT
D: NA; V: TRBV5-6; size: NA; J: TRBJ1-1; CDR3: CASSPGVNTEAFF; DNA: TGTGCCAGCAGCCCTGGGGTGAACACTGAAGCTTTCTTT
D: NA; V: TRBV4-2; size: NA; J: TRBJ2-7; CDR3: CASSQASGSNYEQYF; DNA: TGTGCCAGCAGCCAAGCGTCGGGTTCCAACTACGAGCAGTACTTC
D: TRBD2; V: TRBV9; size: once; J: TRBJ2-2; CDR3: CASSASGWYTGELFF; DNA: TGTGCCAGCAGCGCTAGCGGGTGGTACACCGGGGAGCTGTTTTTT
D: NA; V: TRBV7-3; size: NA; J: TRBJ1-1; CDR3: CASSLRATMNTEAFF; DNA: TGTGCCAGCAGCTTAAGGGCCACCATGAACACTGAAGCTTTCTTT
D: NA; V: TRBV25-1; size: NA; J: TRBJ2-7; CDR3: CASSGGPQRGRPYEQYF; DNA: TGTGCCAGCAGTGGAGGACCACAACGGGGGAGACCCTACGAGCAGTACTTC
D: NA; V: TRBV27; size: few; J: TRBJ1-2; CDR3: CASSPSQRGGYTF; DNA: TGTGCCAGCAGCCCTTCTCAGAGGGGTGGCTACACCTTC
D: TRBD1; V: TRBV6-1; size: NA; J: TRBJ2-7; CDR3: CASSELDRVDEQYF; DNA: TGTGCCAGCAGTGAATTGGACAGGGTCGACGAGCAGTACTTC
D: TRBD1; V: TRBV27; size: NA; J: TRBJ2-7; CDR3: CASSMGGRGNEQYF; DNA: TGTGCCAGCAGTATGGGCGGCAGGGGGAACGAGCAGTACTTC
D: NA; V: TRBV28; size: NA; J: TRBJ2-1; CDR3: CASSLRLVGNEQFF; DNA: TGTGCCAGCAGTTTAAGACTAGTCGGCAATGAGCAGTTCTTC
D: TRBD2; V: TRBV27; size: few; J: TRBJ2-7; CDR3: CASSLSGGSYEQYF; DNA: TGTGCCAGCAGTTTGAGCGGGGGCTCCTACGAGCAGTACTTC
D: TRBD1; V: TRBV5-1; size: few; J: TRBJ2-2; CDR3: CASSSGTDNTGELFF; DNA: TGCGCCAGCAGCTCCGGGACAGATAACACCGGGGAGCTGTTTTTT
D: NA; V: TRBV6-5; size: NA; J: TRBJ2-2; CDR3: CASSYSELLSTGELFF; DNA: TGTGCCAGCAGTTACTCGGAATTACTTTCAACCGGGGAGCTGTTTTTT
D: NA; V: TRBV7-2; size: NA; J: TRBJ2-7; CDR3: CASSLGGFSYEQYF; DNA: TGTGCCAGCAGCTTGGGGGGATTTAGCTACGAGCAGTACTTC
D: TRBD1; V: TRBV29-1; size: NA; J: TRBJ1-2; CDR3: CSGERQGAGGYTF; DNA: TGCAGCGGAGAAAGGCAGGGGGCGGGTGGCTACACCTTC
D: TRBD1; V: TRBV4-2; size: NA; J: TRBJ2-7; CDR3: CASSQDLASTGNSYEQYF; DNA: TGTGCCAGCAGCCAAGACTTAGCTTCGACAGGGAACTCCTACGAGCAGTACTTC
D: NA; V: TRBV4-3; size: once; J: TRBJ2-2; CDR3: CASSQDEGLNTGELFF; DNA: TGCGCCAGCAGCCAAGATGAAGGCCTGAACACCGGGGAGCTGTTTTTT
D: NA; V: TRBV9; size: NA; J: TRBJ2-5; CDR3: CASSGNQETQYF; DNA: TGTGCCAGCAGCGGAAACCAAGAGACCCAGTACTTC
D: NA; V: TRBV29-1; size: NA; J: TRBJ1-1; CDR3: CSVENSYTEAFF; DNA: TGCAGCGTTGAAAATTCGTACACTGAAGCTTTCTTT
D: TRBD1; V: TRBV27; size: NA; J: TRBJ2-7; CDR3: CASRLLAGGSYEQYF; DNA: TGTGCCAGCAGGTTATTGGCAGGGGGCTCCTACGAGCAGTACTTC
D: NA; V: TRBV19; size: NA; J: TRBJ1-1; CDR3: CASSRQDRNTEAFF; DNA: TGTGCCAGTTCCAGACAGGACCGGAACACTGAAGCTTTCTTT
D: TRBD1; V: TRBV7-2; size: NA; J: TRBJ2-7; CDR3: CASSLGTGGTSSPYEQYF; DNA: TGTGCCAGCAGCCTCGGGACAGGGGGCACCTCAAGCCCCTACGAGCAGTACTTC
D: TRBD2; V: TRBV28; size: NA; J: TRBJ2-1; CDR3: CASSLGTSGLWDEQFF; DNA: TGTGCCAGCAGTTTAGGGACTAGCGGGCTTTGGGATGAGCAGTTCTTC
D: NA; V: TRBV28; size: NA; J: TRBJ1-2; CDR3: CASSPDRYGYTF; DNA: TGTGCCAGCAGTCCGGACAGATATGGCTACACCTTC
D: TRBD1; V: TRBV19; size: NA; J: TRBJ1-2; CDR3: CASIDFTGGIYGYTF; DNA: TGTGCCAGTATTGATTTTACAGGGGGAATCTATGGCTACACCTTC
D: TRBD1; V: TRBV15; size: NA; J: TRBJ2-5; CDR3: CATSRETGTGKTQYF; DNA: TGTGCCACCAGCAGGGAGACCGGGACAGGGAAGACCCAGTACTTC
D: NA; V: TRBV11-3; size: NA; J: TRBJ2-2; CDR3: CASSLVRGQTGELFF; DNA: TGTGCCAGCAGCTTAGTGAGGGGCCAGACCGGGGAGCTGTTTTTT
D: TRBD1; V: TRBV28; size: NA; J: TRBJ1-2; CDR3: CASSSRTGRTDGYTF; DNA: TGTGCCAGCAGTTCTCGGACAGGGCGTACCGATGGCTACACCTTC
D: NA; V: TRBV7-2; size: NA; J: TRBJ2-1; CDR3: CASSPYGAPWMAGDEQFF; DNA: TGTGCCAGCAGCCCATACGGGGCCCCCTGGATGGCTGGGGATGAGCAGTTCTTC
D: TRBD1; V: TRBV13; size: NA; J: TRBJ2-7; CDR3: CASSLGRDRSYEQYF; DNA: TGTGCCAGCAGCTTAGGTCGGGACAGGTCCTACGAGCAGTACTTC
D: NA; V: TRBV2; size: NA; J: TRBJ1-4; CDR3: CASSAQGSATNEKLFF; DNA: TGTGCCAGCAGCGCACAGGGAAGTGCAACTAATGAAAAACTGTTTTTT
D: TRBD1; V: TRBV7-2; size: NA; J: TRBJ2-7; CDR3: CASSYRGREQYF; DNA: TGTGCCAGCAGCTACAGGGGTAGGGAGCAGTACTTC
D: NA; V: TRBV30; size: few; J: TRBJ2-1; CDR3: CAWNKVPYNEQFF; DNA: TGTGCCTGGAACAAGGTACCCTACAATGAGCAGTTCTTC
D: TRBD2; V: TRBV27; size: NA; J: TRBJ2-1; CDR3: CASSSTGGAYNEQFF; DNA: TGTGCCAGCAGTTCGACGGGGGGGGCCTACAATGAGCAGTTCTTC
D: TRBD1; V: TRBV10-1; size: NA; J: TRBJ2-7; CDR3: CASAGVKIGTAHYEQYF; DNA: TGCGCCAGCGCAGGAGTAAAGATAGGGACAGCGCACTACGAGCAGTACTTC
D: NA; V: TRBV5-1; size: NA; J: TRBJ1-1; CDR3: CASSLWAGIGNTEAFF; DNA: TGCGCCAGCAGCTTGTGGGCAGGAATCGGGAACACTGAAGCTTTCTTT
D: TRBD1; V: TRBV10-2; size: NA; J: TRBJ1-5; CDR3: CASSETGATQPQHF; DNA: TGCGCCAGCAGTGAAACAGGGGCGACTCAGCCCCAGCATTTT
D: TRBD1; V: TRBV6-5; size: NA; J: TRBJ2-5; CDR3: CASSYQGQIQETQYF; DNA: TGTGCCAGCAGTTACCAGGGACAGATCCAAGAGACCCAGTACTTC
D: NA; V: TRBV6-5; size: NA; J: TRBJ1-4; CDR3: CASSRTVTHEKLFF; DNA: TGTGCCAGCAGCAGGACAGTCACTCATGAAAAACTGTTTTTT
D: NA; V: TRBV19; size: NA; J: TRBJ2-7; CDR3: CASSMSDSYEQYF; DNA: TGTGCCAGTAGTATGTCAGATTCCTACGAGCAGTACTTC
D: TRBD1; V: TRBV30; size: few; J: TRBJ2-7; CDR3: CAWSVGTAYEQYF; DNA: TGTGCCTGGAGTGTAGGGACAGCCTACGAGCAGTACTTC
D: NA; V: TRBV30; size: NA; J: TRBJ1-1; CDR3: CAFQTGTIFTEAFF; DNA: TGTGCCTTTCAAACCGGGACAATCTTCACTGAAGCTTTCTTT
D: NA; V: TRBV18; size: NA; J: TRBJ2-7; CDR3: CASSPGPSYEQYF; DNA: TGTGCCAGCTCACCAGGCCCATCCTACGAGCAGTACTTC
D: NA; V: TRBV7-3; size: NA; J: TRBJ1-1; CDR3: CASSLTGVAEAFF; DNA: TGTGCCAGCAGCTTAACGGGGGTTGCTGAAGCTTTCTTT
D: NA; V: TRBV29-1; size: NA; J: TRBJ1-1; CDR3: CSVEGGEPNTEAFF; DNA: TGCAGCGTTGAAGGGGGCGAGCCGAACACTGAAGCTTTCTTT